Listed below are T cell receptor beta chains from one sample, sequenced in a study of T cells in Graves' hyperthyroidism and ophthalmopathy. TCRdb called the multiplex PCR reads again in MiXCR, with one record for every CDR3 protein. The sample shows about 320,000 distinct CDR3 sequences, roughly 15% of them seen only once. Sequencing was performed on blood. The source is a man aged 25-45 years with Graves' hyperthyroidism. The CDR3 runs from the conserved cysteine through the conserved F or W. A D gene is named only where the DNA matches it firmly. A clone size is listed for some rows: how often the clone was seen (once, few, many), or a class if it is expanded.

TRBJ2-1	TRBV20-1	.	many	CSAPTSLEEQFF	TGCAGTGCGCCGACTAGTCTTGAAGAGCAGTTCTTC
TRBJ1-1	TRBV12-3/TRBV12-4	.	many	CASSLEDDYTEAFF	TGTGCCAGCAGTTTAGAGGACGACTACACTGAAGCTTTCTTT
TRBJ1-5	TRBV28	.	many	CASIGQNNQPQHF	TGTGCCAGCATAGGACAGAACAATCAGCCCCAGCATTTT
TRBJ2-7	TRBV28	TRBD2	.	CATWSSGTYEQYF	TGTGCCACCTGGAGTAGCGGGACCTACGAGCAGTACTTC
TRBJ2-1	TRBV2	TRBD2	.	CASNSGRDNEQFF	TGTGCCAGCAATAGCGGGAGGGACAATGAGCAGTTCTTC
TRBJ1-4	TRBV4-1	.	.	CASSQDREFYEKLFF	TGCGCCAGCAGCCAAGACAGGGAGTTTTATGAAAAACTGTTTTTT
TRBJ1-2	TRBV5-5	TRBD1	.	CASSRDRPGSYGYTF	TGTGCCAGCAGCCGGGACAGGCCGGGGAGCTATGGCTACACCTTC
TRBJ2-7	TRBV5-1	.	few	CASSWDNNRVEQYF	TGCGCCAGCAGCTGGGATAATAACAGGGTGGAGCAGTACTTC
TRBJ2-5	TRBV19	.	few	CATKQTGQETQYF	TGTGCCACCAAACAAACAGGACAAGAGACCCAGTACTTC
TRBJ2-7	TRBV28	.	many	CASSFEGPPSYEQYF	TGTGCCAGCAGTTTCGAGGGGCCTCCCTCCTACGAGCAGTACTTC
TRBJ2-2	TRBV6-1	.	many	CASSLSTGELFF	TGTGCCAGCAGTCTTTCCACCGGGGAGCTGTTTTTT
TRBJ2-3	TRBV5-1	.	many	CASSLEGRSSTDTQYF	TGCGCCAGCAGCTTGGAAGGGAGGTCAAGCACAGATACGCAGTATTTT
TRBJ1-5	TRBV27	.	many	CASSPHRDSNQPQHF	TGTGCCAGCAGTCCTCACAGAGATAGCAATCAGCCCCAGCATTTT
TRBJ1-1	TRBV19	.	few	CASSKVRTPNTEAFF	TGTGCCAGTAGTAAGGTAAGGACACCGAACACTGAAGCTTTCTTT
TRBJ2-1	TRBV7-9	TRBD2	.	CASLGTSGRNEQFF	TGTGCCAGCCTTGGGACTAGCGGGAGGAATGAGCAGTTCTTC
TRBJ2-5	TRBV20-1	TRBD1	many	CSASGQGARETQYF	TGCAGTGCTTCAGGTCAGGGGGCGCGGGAGACCCAGTACTTC
TRBJ2-5	TRBV6-2/TRBV6-3	TRBD2	many	CASSYAGTSGSQTQYF	TGTGCCAGCAGTTACGCTGGGACTAGCGGGAGCCAGACCCAGTACTTC
TRBJ2-1	TRBV25-1	.	.	CASSEGTALGRKFF	TGTGCCAGCAGTGAAGGAACCGCTTTGGGGCGGAAGTTCTTC
TRBJ1-2	TRBV2	TRBD1	many	CASSPEDRGVGGYTF	TGTGCCAGCAGTCCAGAGGACAGGGGCGTTGGTGGCTACACCTTC
TRBJ2-5	TRBV7-2	.	.	CASSFEGRETQYF	TGTGCCAGCAGCTTCGAGGGTAGAGAGACCCAGTACTTC
TRBJ2-7	TRBV6-5	.	few	CASSYINEQYF	TGTGCCAGCAGTTACATCAACGAGCAGTACTTC
TRBJ2-7	TRBV9	TRBD1	many	CASSTTGVDEQYF	TGTGCCAGCAGCACGACAGGGGTAGACGAGCAGTACTTC
TRBJ2-2	TRBV6-1	.	.	CASSRISRVTGELFF	TGTGCCAGCAGTCGAATCTCCAGGGTAACCGGGGAGCTGTTTTTT
TRBJ2-1	TRBV24-1	.	many	CATEGWGREQFF	TGTGCCACCGAAGGCTGGGGTCGAGAGCAGTTCTTC
TRBJ2-5	TRBV6-1	.	few	CAISDRVQETQYF	TGTGCCATCAGTGACAGAGTCCAAGAGACCCAGTACTTC
TRBJ2-2	TRBV7-3	.	.	CASSTDTGELFF	TGTGCCAGCAGCACAGACACCGGGGAGCTGTTTTTT
TRBJ2-2	TRBV10-3	TRBD2	once	CATGGAGELFF	TGTGCCACCGGGGGGGCCGGGGAGCTGTTTTTT
TRBJ2-7	TRBV19	.	few	CASSTVDKGPYEQYF	TGTGCCAGTAGTACAGTGGACAAGGGACCGTACGAGCAGTACTTC
TRBJ1-6	TRBV10-2	TRBD1	.	CASRTGDNSPLHF	TGCGCCAGCAGGACAGGGGATAATTCACCCCTCCACTTT
TRBJ1-2	TRBV27	.	.	CASSDGQAGYGYTF	TGTGCCAGCAGCGACGGGCAGGCCGGGTATGGCTACACCTTC
TRBJ1-1	TRBV6-2/TRBV6-3	.	.	CASSYARALTAFF	TGTGCCAGCAGTTATGCCAGGGCTCTGACGGCTTTCTTT
TRBJ1-1	TRBV28	.	many	CASSYEATEAFF	TGTGCCAGCAGTTACGAAGCCACTGAAGCTTTCTTT
TRBJ2-1	TRBV3-1	.	.	CASSQRQASEQFF	TGTGCCAGCAGCCAAAGGCAGGCCAGTGAGCAGTTCTTC
TRBJ2-7	TRBV6-1	TRBD2	.	CASRLTSGVTYEQYF	TGTGCCAGCAGACTGACTAGCGGGGTAACCTACGAGCAGTACTTC
TRBJ2-2	TRBV7-3	.	.	CASSLTLGAGELFF	TGTGCCAGCAGCTTAACATTGGGGGCCGGGGAGCTGTTTTTT
TRBJ1-1	TRBV28	.	many	CASSGVMNTEAFF	TGTGCCAGCAGCGGGGTCATGAACACTGAAGCTTTCTTT
TRBJ2-3	TRBV6-5	.	.	CASSLVGTPVVNTDTQYF	TGTGCCAGCAGTCTGGTCGGGACTCCCGTGGTAAACACAGATACGCAGTATTTT
TRBJ2-3	TRBV9	TRBD2	.	CASSVGTSDSSDTQYF	TGTGCCAGCAGCGTCGGTACTAGCGATAGTTCAGATACGCAGTATTTT
TRBJ2-7	TRBV30	TRBD2	.	CAWRGEGLAGEHF	TGTGCCTGGAGGGGGGAAGGACTAGCGGGAGAGCACTTC
TRBJ2-2	TRBV9	.	.	CASSITVSVGTGELFF	TGTGCCAGCAGCATCACAGTTAGCGTGGGGACCGGGGAGCTGTTTTTT
TRBJ2-3	TRBV5-1	.	many	CASSLDAPGTDTQYF	TGCGCCAGCAGCTTGGATGCGCCCGGAACAGATACGCAGTATTTT
TRBJ2-7	TRBV7-9	TRBD2	few	CASSPTSGIRGEQYF	TGTGCCAGCAGCCCGACTAGCGGGATAAGGGGCGAGCAGTACTTC